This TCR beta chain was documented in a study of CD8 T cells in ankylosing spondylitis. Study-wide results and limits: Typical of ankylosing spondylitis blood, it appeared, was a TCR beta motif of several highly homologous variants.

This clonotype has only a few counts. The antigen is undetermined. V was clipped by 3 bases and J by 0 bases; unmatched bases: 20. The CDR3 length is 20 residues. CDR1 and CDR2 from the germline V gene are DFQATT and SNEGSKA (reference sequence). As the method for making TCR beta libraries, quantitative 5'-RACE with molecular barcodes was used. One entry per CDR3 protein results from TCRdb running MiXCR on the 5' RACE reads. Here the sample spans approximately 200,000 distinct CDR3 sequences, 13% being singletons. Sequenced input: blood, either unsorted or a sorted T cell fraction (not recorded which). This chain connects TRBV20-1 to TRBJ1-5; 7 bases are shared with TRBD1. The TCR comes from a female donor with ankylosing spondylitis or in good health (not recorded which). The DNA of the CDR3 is TGCAGTGCTAGGAAGTTTCGAAGGGACAGTGGTTTTTTTAGCAATCAGCCCCAGCATTTT. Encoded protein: CSARKFRRDSGFFSNQPQHF.